This record covers a single T cell receptor (beta chain). The antigen remains undetermined. These data belong to a study of OX40 agonist ivuxolimab in advanced cancers. Findings and limits, study-wide: No determination was made of the antigen specificity of the expanded peripheral T cells.

TCRdb keeps only in-frame clones here, not all; method: immunoSEQ multiplex PCR. The sample has roughly 87,000 clones, 91% seen once. CDR1 MNHNY and CDR2 SVGAGI come from the germline V gene (reference sequence). This CDR3 is 15 amino acids long. V gave up 0 bases and J gave up 4 bases, with 10 bases separating them. The sample was CD4+ or CD8+ T cells sorted from blood, taken in a trial of the OX40 agonist ivuxolimab. The chain has TRBV6-6 and TRBJ2-1; unclear D gene. This clonotype was sampled from an adult with an advanced solid tumor such as melanoma, head and neck, liver or kidney cancer. CDR3 DNA sequence: TGTGCCAGCAGTTACTCGAAAAGTGCTTACAATGAGCAGTTCTTC. Encoded protein: CASSYSKSAYNEQFF.